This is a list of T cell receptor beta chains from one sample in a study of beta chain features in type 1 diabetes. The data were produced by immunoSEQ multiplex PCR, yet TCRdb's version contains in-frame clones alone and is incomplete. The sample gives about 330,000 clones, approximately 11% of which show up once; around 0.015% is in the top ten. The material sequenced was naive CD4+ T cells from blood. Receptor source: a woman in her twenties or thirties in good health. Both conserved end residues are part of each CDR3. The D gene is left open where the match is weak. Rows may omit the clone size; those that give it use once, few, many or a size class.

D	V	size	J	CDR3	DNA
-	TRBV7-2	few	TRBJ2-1	CASSEGLHRSEQFF	TGTGCCAGCAGCGAAGGACTCCACCGGAGTGAGCAGTTCTTC
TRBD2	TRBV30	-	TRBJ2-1	CAWSRLAGGYNEQFF	TGTGCCTGGAGTAGACTAGCGGGAGGGTACAATGAGCAGTTCTTC
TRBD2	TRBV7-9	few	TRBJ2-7	CASSPGLGEQYF	TGTGCCAGCAGCCCCGGACTAGGCGAGCAGTACTTC
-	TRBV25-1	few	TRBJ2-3	CASSEQPYTDTQYF	TGTGCCAGCAGTGAACAACCCTACACAGATACGCAGTATTTT
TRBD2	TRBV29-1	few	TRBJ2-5	CSVEGVAGREETQYF	TGCAGCGTTGAAGGGGTGGCAGGGAGGGAAGAGACCCAGTACTTC
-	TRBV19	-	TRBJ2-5	CASSIESEGTQYF	TGTGCCAGTAGTATCGAGAGCGAAGGGACCCAGTACTTC
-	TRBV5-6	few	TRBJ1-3	CASSLAADSSGNTIYF	TGTGCCAGCAGCTTGGCCGCAGACAGCTCTGGAAACACCATATATTTT
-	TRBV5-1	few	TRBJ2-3	CASSAAADTDTQYF	TGCGCCAGCAGCGCCGCGGCAGACACAGATACGCAGTATTTT
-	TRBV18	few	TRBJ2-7	CASSPGSSYEQYF	TGTGCCAGCTCACCAGGGAGCTCCTACGAGCAGTACTTC
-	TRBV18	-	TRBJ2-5	CASSARSGTQETQYF	TGTGCCAGCTCAGCTAGGAGCGGGACACAAGAGACCCAGTACTTC
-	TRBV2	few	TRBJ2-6	CASSGEGFGANVLTF	TGTGCCAGCAGTGGAGAGGGCTTTGGGGCCAACGTCCTGACTTTC
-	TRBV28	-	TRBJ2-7	CASSLPTGGSYEQYF	TGTGCCAGCAGCCTACCGACAGGAGGCTCCTACGAGCAGTACTTC
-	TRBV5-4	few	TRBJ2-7	CASSPTGGKGSYEQYF	TGTGCCAGCAGCCCTACGGGGGGCAAAGGCTCCTACGAGCAGTACTTC
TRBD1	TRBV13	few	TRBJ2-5	CASSLPWTGKKETQYF	TGTGCCAGCAGCCTCCCCTGGACAGGGAAAAAAGAGACCCAGTACTTC
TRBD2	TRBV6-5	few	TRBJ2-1	CASSGGGAEFF	TGTGCCAGCAGTGGGGGGGGTGCGGAGTTCTTC
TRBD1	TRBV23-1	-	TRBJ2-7	CASSQLAPQGPYEQYF	TGCGCCAGCAGTCAACTCGCCCCACAGGGGCCCTACGAGCAGTACTTC
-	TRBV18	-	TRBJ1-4	CASSPGTPNEKLFF	TGTGCCAGCTCACCAGGGACACCGAATGAAAAACTGTTTTTT
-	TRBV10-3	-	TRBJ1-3	CAIRPGISGNTIYF	TGTGCCATCAGACCAGGAATCTCTGGAAACACCATATATTTT